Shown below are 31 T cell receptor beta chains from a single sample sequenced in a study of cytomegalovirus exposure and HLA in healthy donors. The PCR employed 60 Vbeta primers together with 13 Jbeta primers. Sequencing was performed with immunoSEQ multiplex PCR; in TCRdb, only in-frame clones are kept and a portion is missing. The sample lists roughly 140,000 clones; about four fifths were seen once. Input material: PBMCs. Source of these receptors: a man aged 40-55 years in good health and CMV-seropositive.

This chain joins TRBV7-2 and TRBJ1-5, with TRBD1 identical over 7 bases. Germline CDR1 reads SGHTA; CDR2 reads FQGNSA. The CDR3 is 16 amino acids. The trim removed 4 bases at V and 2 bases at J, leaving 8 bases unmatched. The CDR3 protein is CASSSGTGEGNQPQHF. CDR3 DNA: TGTGCCAGCAGCTCCGGCACAGGGGAAGGCAATCAGCCCCAGCATTTT. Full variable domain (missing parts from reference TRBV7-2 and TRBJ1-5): GAGVSQSPSNKVTEKGKDVELRCDPISGHTALYWYRQSLGQGLEFLIYFQGNSAPDKSGLPSDRFSAERTGGSVSTLTIQRTQQEDSAVYLCASSSGTGEGNQPQHFGDGTRLSIL.

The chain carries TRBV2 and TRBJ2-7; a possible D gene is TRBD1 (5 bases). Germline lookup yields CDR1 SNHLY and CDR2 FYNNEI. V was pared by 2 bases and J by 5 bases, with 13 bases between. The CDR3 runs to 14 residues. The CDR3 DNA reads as TGTGCCAGCAGTGAACGCCAGGGCATCCACGAGCAGTACTTC. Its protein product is CASSERQGIHEQYF.

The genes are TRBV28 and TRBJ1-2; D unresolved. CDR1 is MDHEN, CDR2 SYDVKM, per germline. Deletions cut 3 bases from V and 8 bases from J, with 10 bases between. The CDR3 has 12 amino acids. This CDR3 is CASSFEARGYTF. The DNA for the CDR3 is TGTGCCAGCAGTTTTGAGGCGAGGGGCTACACCTTC.

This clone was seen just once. CDR3: CASSLRGVGTGELFF. The CDR3 DNA sequence: TGTGCCAGTAGTCTGCGGGGGGTTGGGACCGGGGAGCTGTTTTTT. The rearrangement links TRBV19 to TRBJ2-2, with 8 bases lining up with TRBD2. This CDR3 has 15 residues. V was clipped by 5 bases and J by 5 bases; unmatched bases: 7. Germline lookup yields CDR1 LNHDA and CDR2 SQIVND (reference sequence).

In nucleotides, the CDR3 is TGTGCCAGCTCAAACAGGGTAGGCAATCAGCCCCAGCATTTT. It translates to CASSNRVGNQPQHF. The rearrangement uses TRBV18 and TRBJ1-5; possibly TRBD1 for D (6 bases). The CDR3 has 14 amino acids. Deletions cut 5 bases from V and 2 bases from J, with 10 bases between. Looked up from germline, CDR1 is KGHSH and CDR2 is LQKENI.

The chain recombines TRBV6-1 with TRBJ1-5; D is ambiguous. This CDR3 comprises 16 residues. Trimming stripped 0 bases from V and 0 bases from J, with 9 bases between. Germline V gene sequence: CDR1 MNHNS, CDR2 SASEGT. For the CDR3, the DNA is TGTGCCAGCAGTGAAGCGGCAGATTATAGCAATCAGCCCCAGCATTTT. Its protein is CASSEAADYSNQPQHF.

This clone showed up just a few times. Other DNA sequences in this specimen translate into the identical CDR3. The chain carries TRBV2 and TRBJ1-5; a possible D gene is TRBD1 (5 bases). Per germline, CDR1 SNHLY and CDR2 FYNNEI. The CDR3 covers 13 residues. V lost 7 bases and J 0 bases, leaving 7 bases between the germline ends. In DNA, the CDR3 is TGTGCCAGCAAAGGGGATAGCAATCAGCCCCAGCATTTT. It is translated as CASKGDSNQPQHF.

CDR3 sequence reads: CSALQGYEQYF. As DNA, the CDR3 is TGCAGTGCGCTACAGGGCTACGAGCAGTACTTC. V usage is TRBV20-1 and J usage is TRBJ2-7; D is perhaps TRBD1 (6 bases). The germline V gene has CDR1 DFQATT and CDR2 SNEGSKA (reference sequence). V lost 6 bases and J 3 bases, leaving 9 bases between the germline ends. The CDR3 runs to 11 residues.

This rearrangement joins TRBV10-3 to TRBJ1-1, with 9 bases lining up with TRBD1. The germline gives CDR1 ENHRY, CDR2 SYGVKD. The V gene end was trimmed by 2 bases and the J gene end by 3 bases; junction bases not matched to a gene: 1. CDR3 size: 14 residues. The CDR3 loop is CAISERDRDTEAFF. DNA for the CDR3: TGTGCCATCAGTGAGAGGGACAGGGACACTGAAGCTTTCTTT.

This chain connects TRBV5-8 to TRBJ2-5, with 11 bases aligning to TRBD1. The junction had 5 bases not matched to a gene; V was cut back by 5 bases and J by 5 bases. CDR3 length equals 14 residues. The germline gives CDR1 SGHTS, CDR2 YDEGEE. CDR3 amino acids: CASRRTGGSETQYF. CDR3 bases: TGTGCCAGCAGGAGGACAGGGGGCAGTGAGACCCAGTACTTC.

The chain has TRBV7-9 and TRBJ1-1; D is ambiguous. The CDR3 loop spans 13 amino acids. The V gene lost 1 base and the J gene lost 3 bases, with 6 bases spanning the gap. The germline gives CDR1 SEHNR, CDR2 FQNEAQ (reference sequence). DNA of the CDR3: TGTGCCAGCAGCTTAGGGCTGTACACTGAAGCTTTCTTT. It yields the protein CASSLGLYTEAFF.

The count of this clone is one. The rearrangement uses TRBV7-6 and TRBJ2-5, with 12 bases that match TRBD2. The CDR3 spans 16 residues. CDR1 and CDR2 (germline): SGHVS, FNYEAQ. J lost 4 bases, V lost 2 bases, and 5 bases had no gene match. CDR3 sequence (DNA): TGTGCCAGCAGCTTACGACTAGCGGGAGCGGTAGAGACCCAGTACTTC. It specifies CASSLRLAGAVETQYF.

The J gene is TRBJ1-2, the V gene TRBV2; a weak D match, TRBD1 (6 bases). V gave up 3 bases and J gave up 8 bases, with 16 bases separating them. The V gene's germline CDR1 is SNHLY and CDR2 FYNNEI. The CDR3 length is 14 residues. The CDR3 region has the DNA TGTGCCAGCAGTGACAGGGGCCGTGCGTGGGGCTACACCTTC. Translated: CASSDRGRAWGYTF.

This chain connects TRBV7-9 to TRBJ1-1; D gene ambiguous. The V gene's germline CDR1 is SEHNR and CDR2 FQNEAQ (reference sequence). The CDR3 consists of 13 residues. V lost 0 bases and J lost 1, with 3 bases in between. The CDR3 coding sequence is TGTGCCAGCAGCTTAGCCCAGAACACTGAAGCTTTCTTT. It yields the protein CASSLAQNTEAFF.

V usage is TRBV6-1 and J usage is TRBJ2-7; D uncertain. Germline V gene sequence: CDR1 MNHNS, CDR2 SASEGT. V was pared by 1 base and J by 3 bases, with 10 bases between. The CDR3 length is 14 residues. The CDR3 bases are TGTGCCAGCAGTGAAGATTGGCAAAGCTACGAGCAGTACTTC. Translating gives CASSEDWQSYEQYF.

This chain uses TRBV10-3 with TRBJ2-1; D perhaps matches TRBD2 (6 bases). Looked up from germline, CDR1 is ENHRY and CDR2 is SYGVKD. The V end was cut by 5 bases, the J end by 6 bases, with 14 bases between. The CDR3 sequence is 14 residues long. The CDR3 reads CAISQGLGGNEQFF. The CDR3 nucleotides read TGTGCCATCAGTCAGGGACTGGGTGGCAATGAGCAGTTCTTC.

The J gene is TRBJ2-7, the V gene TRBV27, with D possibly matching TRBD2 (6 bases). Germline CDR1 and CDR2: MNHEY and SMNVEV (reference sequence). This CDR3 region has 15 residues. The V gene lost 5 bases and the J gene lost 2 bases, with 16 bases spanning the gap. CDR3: CASSTYASATYEQYF. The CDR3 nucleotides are TGTGCCAGCAGTACCTACGCTAGCGCCACCTACGAGCAGTACTTC.

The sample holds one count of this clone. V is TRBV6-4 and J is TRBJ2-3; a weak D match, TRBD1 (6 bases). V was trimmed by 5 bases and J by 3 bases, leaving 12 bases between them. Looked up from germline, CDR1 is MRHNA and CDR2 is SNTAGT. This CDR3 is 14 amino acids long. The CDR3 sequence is CASSRRQGTDTQYF. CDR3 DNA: TGTGCCAGCAGTCGGAGGCAGGGGACAGATACGCAGTATTTT.

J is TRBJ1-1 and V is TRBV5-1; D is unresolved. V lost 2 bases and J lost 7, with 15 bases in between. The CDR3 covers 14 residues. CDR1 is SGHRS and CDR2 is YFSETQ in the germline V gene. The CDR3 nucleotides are TGCGCCAGCAGCTTTTTGGATGGAGGCCGTGAAGCTTTCTTT. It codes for CASSFLDGGREAFF. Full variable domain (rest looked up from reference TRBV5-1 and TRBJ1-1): KAGVTQTPRYLIKTRGQQVTLSCSPISGHRSVSWYQQTPGQGLQFLFEYFSETQRNKGNFPGRFSGRQFSNSRSEMNVSTLELGDSALYLCASSFLDGGREAFFGQGTRLTVV.

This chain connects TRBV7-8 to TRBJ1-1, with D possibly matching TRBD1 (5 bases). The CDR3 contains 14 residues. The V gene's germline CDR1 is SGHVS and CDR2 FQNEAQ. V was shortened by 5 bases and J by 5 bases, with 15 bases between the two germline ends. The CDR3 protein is CASSRRGRATEAFF. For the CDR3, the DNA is TGTGCCAGCAGCCGGAGGGGCCGGGCGACTGAAGCTTTCTTT.

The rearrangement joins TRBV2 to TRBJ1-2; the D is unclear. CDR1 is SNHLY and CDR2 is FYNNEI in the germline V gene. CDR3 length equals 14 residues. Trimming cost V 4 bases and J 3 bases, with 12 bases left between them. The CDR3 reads CASSVEGMDYGYTF. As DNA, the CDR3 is TGTGCCAGCAGTGTAGAGGGCATGGACTATGGCTACACCTTC.

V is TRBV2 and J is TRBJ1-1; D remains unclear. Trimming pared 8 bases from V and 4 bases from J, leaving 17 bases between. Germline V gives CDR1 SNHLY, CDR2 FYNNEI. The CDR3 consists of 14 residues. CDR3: CASLNENSFTEAFF. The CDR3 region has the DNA TGTGCCAGCCTGAACGAGAACAGTTTCACTGAAGCTTTCTTT.

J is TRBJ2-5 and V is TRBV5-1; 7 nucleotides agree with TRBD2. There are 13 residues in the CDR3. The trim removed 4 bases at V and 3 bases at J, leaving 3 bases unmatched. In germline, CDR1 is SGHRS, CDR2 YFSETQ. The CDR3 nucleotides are TGCGCCAGCAGCGCGGGAGCAAAAGAGACCCAGTACTTC. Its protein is CASSAGAKETQYF.

The CDR3 nucleotides are TGCGCCAGCAGCCAAGATTCGGGCGGTTGGGGGGGGACTGAAGCTTTCTTT. Translating it yields CASSQDSGGWGGTEAFF. The V call is TRBV4-3, the J call TRBJ1-1; D possibly corresponds to TRBD1 (5 bases). The germline CDR1 and CDR2 sequences are LGHNA and YSLEER. The CDR3 sequence is 17 residues long. V dropped 0 bases and J dropped 5 bases, with 19 bases sitting between them.

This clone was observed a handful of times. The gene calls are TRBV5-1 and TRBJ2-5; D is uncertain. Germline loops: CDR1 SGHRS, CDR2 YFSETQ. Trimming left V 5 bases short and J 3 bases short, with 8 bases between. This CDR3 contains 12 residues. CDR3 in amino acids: CASSPEKETQYF. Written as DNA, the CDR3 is TGCGCCAGCAGTCCAGAAAAAGAGACCCAGTACTTC.

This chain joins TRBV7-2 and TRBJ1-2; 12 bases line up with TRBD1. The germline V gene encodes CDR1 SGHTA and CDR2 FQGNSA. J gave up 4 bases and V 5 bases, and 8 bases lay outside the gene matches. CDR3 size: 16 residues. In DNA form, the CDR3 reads TGTGCCAGCAGCCGTGGCGGGACAGGGGGCAGCTATGGCTACACCTTC. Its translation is CASSRGGTGGSYGYTF.

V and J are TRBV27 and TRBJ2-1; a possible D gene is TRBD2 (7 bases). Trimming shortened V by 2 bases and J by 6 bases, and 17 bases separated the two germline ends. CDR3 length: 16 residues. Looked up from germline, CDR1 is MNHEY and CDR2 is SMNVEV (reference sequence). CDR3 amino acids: CASSLLSGDTSNEQFF. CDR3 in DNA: TGTGCCAGCAGTTTACTCAGCGGGGACACCTCCAATGAGCAGTTCTTC.

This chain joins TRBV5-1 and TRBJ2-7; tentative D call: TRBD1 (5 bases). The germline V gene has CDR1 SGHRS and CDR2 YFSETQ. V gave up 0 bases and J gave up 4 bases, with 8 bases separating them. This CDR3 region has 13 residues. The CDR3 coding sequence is TGCGCCAGCAGCTTGGGGGGCGTGTACGAGCAGTACTTC. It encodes CASSLGGVYEQYF. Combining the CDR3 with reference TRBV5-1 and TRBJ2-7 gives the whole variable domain KAGVTQTPRYLIKTRGQQVTLSCSPISGHRSVSWYQQTPGQGLQFLFEYFSETQRNKGNFPGRFSGRQFSNSRSEMNVSTLELGDSALYLCASSLGGVYEQYFGPGTRLTVT.

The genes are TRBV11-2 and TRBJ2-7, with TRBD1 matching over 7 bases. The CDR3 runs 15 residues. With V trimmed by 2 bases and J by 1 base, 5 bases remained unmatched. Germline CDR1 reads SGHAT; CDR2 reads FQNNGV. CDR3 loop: CASSLYGTASYEQYF. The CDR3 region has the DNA TGTGCCAGCAGCTTATACGGGACAGCTTCCTACGAGCAGTACTTC.

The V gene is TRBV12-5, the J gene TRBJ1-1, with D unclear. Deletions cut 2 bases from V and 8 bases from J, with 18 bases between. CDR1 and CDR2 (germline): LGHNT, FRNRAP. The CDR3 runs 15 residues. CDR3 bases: TGTGCTAGTGGTTTGATCAGGACCGGAACGGGGGAAGCTTTCTTT. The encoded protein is CASGLIRTGTGEAFF.

DNA for the CDR3: TGCGCCAGCAGCTTGGCCCCGGGGGCCGGGGAGCTGTTTTTT. Translated, it gives CASSLAPGAGELFF. The chain recombines TRBV5-1 with TRBJ2-2; D might be TRBD2 (6 bases). The germline V gene has CDR1 SGHRS and CDR2 YFSETQ. The CDR3 has 14 amino acids. Deletions cut 0 bases from V and 6 bases from J, with 9 bases between.